These 13 T cell receptor beta chains came from one sample sequenced in a study of T cells in Graves' hyperthyroidism and ophthalmopathy. It was RNA transcripts that yielded the amplified TCR beta CDR3 regions. HTBI primers were employed in a first-round RT-PCR of the TCR CDR3. TCRdb ran MiXCR on the multiplex PCR reads and lists one entry per CDR3 protein. The sample lists over 250,000 distinct CDR3 sequences, approximately 26% occurring once. The sequenced sample was blood. These receptors all come from a middle-aged man with Graves' hyperthyroidism that later progressed to Graves' ophthalmopathy.

This clonotype was observed at least ten times. The CDR3 DNA reads as TGTGCCAGCAGTCTGGGACTAGCGGGACTGGAGCAGTACTTC. The encoded protein is CASSLGLAGLEQYF. The chain uses TRBV27 and TRBJ2-7, with 13 bases lining up with TRBD2. The CDR3 extends over 14 amino acids. Trimming cost V 5 bases and J 7 bases; bases outside gene matches: 5. Germline V gene data show CDR1 as MNHEY and CDR2 as SMNVEV (reference sequence).

This clonotype was recorded at least ten times. The rearrangement links TRBV20-1 to TRBJ2-2; no clear D. CDR1 and CDR2 (germline): DFQATT, SNEGSKA (reference sequence). The CDR3 has 13 residues. V was pared by 0 bases and J by 6 bases, with 8 bases between. DNA of the CDR3: TGCAGTGCTAGAGATTTTCTATCCGGGGAGCTGTTTTTT. Amino acids: CSARDFLSGELFF.

This clonotype was recorded at least ten times. The chain couples TRBV20-1 to TRBJ1-5; 7 nucleotides match TRBD1. Trimming removed 0 bases from V and 0 bases from J; junction bases left unmatched: 8. The V gene's germline CDR1 is DFQATT and CDR2 SNEGSKA (reference sequence). CDR3 length equals 17 residues. DNA for the CDR3: TGCAGTGCTAGAGATTTTAGGGACAGTAATAGCAATCAGCCCCAGCATTTT. As protein: CSARDFRDSNSNQPQHF.

Remarks on this clonotype: A much larger clone lies one base from this, so it may be a read error. This chain connects TRBV14 to TRBJ2-5; D is unresolved. The CDR3 extends over 18 amino acids. The germline gives CDR1 SGHDN, CDR2 FVKESK. For the CDR3, the DNA is TGTGCCAGCAGCAAGACCGGGCTAGTGATAACGTACCAAGGGACCCAGTACTTC. This codes for CASSKTGLVITYQGTQYF.

This clonotype was detected many times. The chain couples TRBV2 to TRBJ2-2, with unresolved D. The CDR3 runs 13 residues. The V end was cut by 4 bases, the J end by 4 bases, with 7 bases between. CDR1 and CDR2 from the germline V gene are SNHLY and FYNNEI. The CDR3 loop reads CASSGRITGELFF. The DNA for the CDR3 is TGTGCCAGCAGTGGAAGGATCACCGGGGAGCTGTTTTTT.

This clonotype was counted at least ten times. The chain couples TRBV19 to TRBJ1-2; D is uncertain. The CDR3 loop spans 14 amino acids. Germline CDR1 reads LNHDA; CDR2 reads SQIVND (reference sequence). With 6 bases removed from V and 1 base from J, the gap between germline ends came to 12 bases. CDR3 in DNA: TGTGCCAGTAGCGATGGGGATATTAACTATGGCTACACCTTC. This gives the protein CASSDGDINYGYTF. Variable domain in full (rest from reference TRBV19 and TRBJ1-2): DGGITQSPKYLFRKEGQNVTLSCEQNLNHDAMYWYRQDPGQGLRLIYYSQIVNDFQKGDIAEGYSVSREKKESFPLTVTSAQKNPTAFYLCASSDGDINYGYTFGSGTRLTVV.

The sample holds many counts of this clonotype. V gene TRBV28 combines with J gene TRBJ1-2; D not resolved. Germline values: CDR1 MDHEN, CDR2 SYDVKM. The germline V and J ends were trimmed by 7 bases and 4 bases, with 16 bases remaining between them. The CDR3 contains 14 residues. The CDR3 sequence: CASTPNPHLYGYTF. CDR3 sequence (DNA): TGTGCCAGCACCCCCAATCCACACCTCTATGGCTACACCTTC.

There are many counts of this clonotype. The V call is TRBV30, the J call TRBJ1-6; D is possibly TRBD1 (5 bases). The CDR3 runs 14 residues. The germline V gene has CDR1 GTSNPN and CDR2 SVGIG (reference sequence). V dropped 0 bases and J dropped 10 bases, with 13 bases sitting between them. The CDR3 bases are TGTGCCTGGAGTGTCGGAGGGGTTCGGTCACCCCTCCACTTT. It specifies CAWSVGGVRSPLHF.

This clonotype turned up a few times. The rearrangement joins TRBV12-3 or TRBV12-4 to TRBJ2-7; a possible D gene is TRBD1 (7 bases). Between the trimmed V and J ends, which lost 3 bases and 5 bases, there was a span of 14 bases. The CDR3 spans 14 residues. This chain's CDR3 is CASSFGGGADEQYF. The CDR3 bases are TGTGCCAGCAGTTTCGGAGGGGGCGCCGACGAGCAGTACTTC.

This clonotype was detected ten times or more. The chain couples TRBV10-3 to TRBJ2-4; TRBD2 matches 12 bases. J was trimmed by 8 bases and V by 3 bases; bases with no gene match: 8. This CDR3 is built from 16 residues. Germline assignment: CDR1 ENHRY and CDR2 SYGVKD. CDR3 region: CAISEGLAGKSDIQYF. CDR3 coding DNA: TGTGCCATCAGTGAAGGACTAGCGGGAAAGTCGGACATTCAGTACTTC.

This clonotype was recorded at least ten times. V gene TRBV24-1 combines with J gene TRBJ2-7; D is uncertain. Trimming left V 5 bases short and J 0 bases short, with 16 bases between. The germline gives CDR1 KGHDR, CDR2 SFDVKD. CDR3 length equals 16 residues. The CDR3 nucleotides read TGTGCCACCAGTGGTCCCGTTTGGACCAACTCCTACGAGCAGTACTTC. Amino acid sequence: CATSGPVWTNSYEQYF.

Ten or more counts support this clonotype. The chain couples TRBV28 to TRBJ2-2; D ambiguous. CDR3 length equals 13 residues. V lost 6 bases, J lost 3 bases, and 8 bases lay in between. In germline, CDR1 is MDHEN, CDR2 SYDVKM. The CDR3 region has the DNA TGTGCCAGCAGCTCCGCGGACACCGGGGAGCTGTTTTTT. It translates to CASSSADTGELFF.

This clonotype was found many times. The chain uses TRBV12-3 or TRBV12-4 and TRBJ2-4, with D perhaps being TRBD1 or TRBD2 (5 bases each). CDR3 size: 18 residues. V was cut by 5 bases and J by 1 base, with 21 bases left in between. The CDR3 protein is CASSQLGTRVLAKNIQYF. For the CDR3, the DNA is TGTGCCAGCAGTCAACTAGGTACCAGGGTTCTGGCCAAAAACATTCAGTACTTC.